The present T cell receptor beta chain was sequenced within a study of T cell responses to AZD1222 COVID-19 vaccine. Here immunoSEQ multiplex PCR was the method, and the copy in TCRdb shows in-frame clones only, minus some. The sample holds 150,000 to 200,000 clones; around 89% are singletons and the top ten take over 4%. CDR3 length equals 13 residues. Trimming stripped 10 bases from V and 5 bases from J, with 18 bases between. Germline assignment: CDR1 MNHEY and CDR2 SVGAGI. Second doses at about 4 or about 12 weeks were pooled. This clone was counted a few times. This specimen consisted of peripheral blood, obtained 28 days after the second AZD1222 dose. This receptor was identified in an adult who received the AZD1222 COVID-19 vaccine. This chain joins TRBV6-5 and TRBJ2-7, with D perhaps TRBD2 (6 bases). The CDR3 sequence: CATTRDSPHEQYF. The DNA for the CDR3 is TGTGCCACTACCCGGGACTCGCCCCACGAGCAGTACTTC.